The 19 T cell receptor beta chains below all came from one sample that was sequenced in a study of CD8+ T cells in alopecia areata. The treatment denotes: oral pan-JAK inhibitor, 5-10 mg twice daily. Sequencing relied on a cDNA template that was reverse transcribed from extracted RNA. Sequenced by immunoSEQ multiplex PCR; TCRdb stores in-frame clones only, minus some. The sample records fewer than 250,000 clones, approximately 38% being singletons. This sample comprised CD4+ T cells sorted from blood, obtained around week 34, from a patient treated with tofacitinib. These receptors were obtained from a human donor with alopecia areata.

This clone was picked up a small number of times. This rearrangement joins TRBV7-9 to TRBJ2-3, with D possibly matching TRBD2 (6 bases). The CDR3 extends over 14 amino acids. Germline V gene sequence: CDR1 SEHNR, CDR2 FQNEAQ (reference sequence). With 1 base removed from V and 4 bases from J, the gap between germline ends came to 9 bases. In nucleotides, the CDR3 is TGTGCCAGCAGCTTAGGACTAGGGGCAGATACGCAGTATTTT. It codes for CASSLGLGADTQYF.

This clone occurred once. The V gene is TRBV29-1, the J gene TRBJ1-2; perhaps TRBD1 as D (5 bases). The V gene lost 4 bases and the J gene lost 4 bases, with 10 bases spanning the gap. The CDR3 spans 12 residues. Germline assignment: CDR1 SQVTM and CDR2 ANQGSEA. CDR3 DNA sequence: TGCAGCGTTGGGTCCGGGGCCTATGGCTACACCTTC. Translated, it gives CSVGSGAYGYTF.

CDR3 sequence reads: CASSFQGEGYGYTF. The CDR3 nucleotides read TGTGCCAGCAGCTTCCAGGGGGAAGGGTATGGCTACACCTTC. The V call is TRBV5-4, the J call TRBJ1-2, with 7 bases identical to TRBD1. The germline V gene has CDR1 SGHNT and CDR2 YYREEE (reference sequence). Trimming took 2 bases from V and 5 from J; bases not matched to a gene: 6. The CDR3 is 14 amino acids. Looking up the rest from reference TRBV5-4 and TRBJ1-2 gives the full variable domain: ETGVTQSPTHLIKTRGQQVTLRCSSQSGHNTVSWYQQALGQGPQFIFQYYREEENGRGNFPPRFSGLQFPNYSSELNVNALELDDSALYLCASSFQGEGYGYTFGSGTRLTVV.

This chain joins TRBV29-1 and TRBJ2-5; D not certain. Germline V gene lookup returns CDR1 SQVTM and CDR2 ANQGSEA. The CDR3 loop spans 12 amino acids. The V end lost 4 bases, the J end lost 2 bases, and 8 bases lay between the germline ends. DNA for the CDR3: TGCAGCGTTGTGGGTGGGCAAGAGACCCAGTACTTC. Protein product: CSVVGGQETQYF.

The J gene is TRBJ1-2, the V gene TRBV5-1; D perhaps matches TRBD1 (6 bases). Trimming removed 1 base at V and 0 bases at J, with 13 bases between. CDR3 size: 16 residues. CDR1 and CDR2 from the germline V gene are SGHRS and YFSETQ. The CDR3, as DNA: TGCGCCAGCAGCTTGCGGGGGGCGGCGGCTAACTATGGCTACACCTTC. Encoded protein: CASSLRGAAANYGYTF.

V usage is TRBV15 and J usage is TRBJ2-5, with 8 nucleotides matching TRBD1. Germline V gene data show CDR1 as LNHNV and CDR2 as YYDKDF (reference sequence). The ends lost 8 bases at V and 4 bases at J; junction bases unmatched: 9. The CDR3 loop spans 14 amino acids. The CDR3 protein is CATSRGRGRETQYF. For the CDR3, the DNA is TGTGCCACCTCCAGGGGCAGGGGGCGAGAGACCCAGTACTTC.

This clone turned up a few times. This chain connects TRBV10-3 to TRBJ2-1, with a weak D call TRBD1 (5 bases). This CDR3 spans 12 amino acids. From germline, CDR1 is ENHRY and CDR2 SYGVKD. V dropped 4 bases and J dropped 5 bases, with 6 bases sitting between them. The CDR3 loop reads CAISVQDNEQFF. The CDR3 DNA sequence: TGTGCCATCAGTGTACAGGACAATGAGCAGTTCTTC.

The chain has TRBV7-2 and TRBJ1-2, with 7 positions matching TRBD1. CDR1 and CDR2 from the germline V gene are SGHTA and FQGNSA. Trimming took 3 bases from V and 5 from J; bases not matched to a gene: 9. The CDR3 has 15 residues. CDR3 in amino acids: CASSLGQLTRYGYTF. The CDR3 DNA reads as TGTGCCAGCAGCTTGGGACAGCTAACCCGGTATGGCTACACCTTC.

This clone came up a few times. The chain couples TRBV29-1 to TRBJ2-1; 11 nucleotides agree with TRBD2. J was trimmed by 2 bases and V by 0 bases; bases with no gene match: 3. The CDR3 consists of 16 residues. Germline CDR1 and CDR2: SQVTM and ANQGSEA. Here the CDR3 reads CSVEEGGLAAYNEQFF. The CDR3 DNA is TGCAGCGTTGAAGAAGGGGGACTAGCGGCCTACAATGAGCAGTTCTTC.

In DNA, the CDR3 is TGTGCCAGCAGCCACGCCGGGACAGGCTATTTCGCCAAAAACATTCAGTACTTC. This translates into CASSHAGTGYFAKNIQYF. The chain couples TRBV25-1 to TRBJ2-4; 8 nucleotides align to TRBD1. V dropped 6 bases and J dropped 1; count of bases not matched to a gene: 14. The CDR3 contains 18 residues. Germline CDR1 MGHDK, CDR2 SYGVNS.

The rearrangement uses TRBV6-1 and TRBJ1-1, with no clear D. The germline V gene encodes CDR1 MNHNS and CDR2 SASEGT. V was trimmed by 5 bases and J by 2 bases, leaving 9 bases between them. This CDR3 region has 13 residues. CDR3 sequence (DNA): TGTGCCAGCAGTAAGGTGGCAAACACTGAAGCTTTCTTT. It yields the protein CASSKVANTEAFF.

The chain's CDR3 is CASSVEWSKGNIQYF. The DNA for the CDR3 is TGTGCCAGCAGCGTAGAGTGGTCGAAGGGGAACATTCAGTACTTC. The chain carries TRBV9 and TRBJ2-4, with D maybe TRBD1 (5 bases). Germline V gives CDR1 SGDLS, CDR2 YYNGEE. CDR3 length equals 15 residues. With 0 bases removed from V and 7 bases from J, the gap between germline ends came to 14 bases.

The rearrangement joins TRBV18 to TRBJ1-1; D is unclear. This CDR3 comprises 13 residues. Germline V gene lookup returns CDR1 KGHSH and CDR2 LQKENI. The germline V and J ends were trimmed by 6 bases and 3 bases, with 11 bases remaining between them. The CDR3: CASSLSSDTEAFF. In nucleotides, the CDR3 is TGTGCCAGCTCCCTCTCTTCGGACACTGAAGCTTTCTTT.

This rearrangement joins TRBV29-1 to TRBJ2-7; unclear D gene. Germline V gene lookup returns CDR1 SQVTM and CDR2 ANQGSEA. Trimming stripped 7 bases from V and 5 bases from J, with 18 bases between. This CDR3 region has 13 residues. The CDR3: CSAEAWQSNEQYF. CDR3 coding DNA: TGCAGCGCCGAAGCTTGGCAGTCGAACGAGCAGTACTTC.

This sequence joins TRBV4-1 and TRBJ1-1; D is unclear. The germline CDR1 and CDR2 sequences are MGHRA and YSYEKL. This CDR3 spans 11 amino acids. V lost 1 base, J lost 6 bases, and 3 bases lay in between. CDR3 sequence reads: CASSQASEAFF. CDR3 nucleotides: TGCGCCAGCAGCCAAGCCTCTGAAGCTTTCTTT.

The chain carries TRBV7-9 and TRBJ1-5, with unresolved D. V lost 0 bases and J 9 bases, leaving 6 bases between the germline ends. The CDR3 contains 12 residues. The germline V gene has CDR1 SEHNR and CDR2 FQNEAQ (reference sequence). The CDR3 coding sequence is TGTGCCAGCAGCTTAGCGAACCTGCCCCAGCATTTT. It encodes CASSLANLPQHF.

This clone came up a few times. This CDR3 reads CSVDGGSYNEQFF. The CDR3 DNA is TGCAGCGTTGATGGCGGGAGTTACAATGAGCAGTTCTTC. The rearrangement links TRBV29-1 to TRBJ2-1, with 7 bases aligning to TRBD2. Germline lookup yields CDR1 SQVTM and CDR2 ANQGSEA. There are 13 residues in the CDR3. Trimming cost V 3 bases and J 4 bases; bases outside gene matches: 3.

The J gene is TRBJ2-1, the V gene TRBV7-9; TRBD2 might be the D (6 bases). Per germline, CDR1 SEHNR and CDR2 FQNEAQ (reference sequence). The CDR3 is made up of 14 amino acids. V dropped 3 bases and J dropped 0 bases, with 6 bases sitting between them. The CDR3 reads CASSFGSSYNEQFF. The DNA of the CDR3 is TGTGCCAGCAGCTTCGGGAGCTCCTACAATGAGCAGTTCTTC.

Of note for this clone: One end of the junction is discordant with germline, which a read error may explain. This sequence joins TRBV5-1 and TRBJ2-4, with a possible D match to TRBD1 (6 bases). From germline, CDR1 is SGHRS and CDR2 YFSETQ. The CDR3 is 13 residues long. CDR3 sequence reads: CASSLKGENIQYF. The CDR3, as DNA: TGCGCTAGCAGCTTGAAGGGGGAAAACATTCAGTACTTC. The full variable domain, with the rest looked up from reference TRBV5-1 and TRBJ2-4, is KAGVTQTPRYLIKTRGQQVTLSCSPISGHRSVSWYQQTPGQGLQFLFEYFSETQRNKGNFPGRFSGRQFSNSRSEMNVSTLELGDSALYLCASSLKGENIQYFGAGTRLSVL.